This is a list of T cell receptor beta chains from one sample in a study of regulatory T cells in long-lasting Graves disease. TCRdb re-derived calls from the multiplex PCR reads in MiXCR, one entry per CDR3 protein. Of around 360,000 distinct CDR3 sequences listed, 15% to 20% are singletons. The same data also contributed to another study, on T cells in Graves' hyperthyroidism and ophthalmopathy.

The specimen was peripheral blood mononuclear cells (PBMCs), collected at new diagnosis, from a patient treated with antithyroid drugs. All receptors come from a woman between 18 and 29 years old with Graves disease. Each CDR3 is given with its conserved first and last residue. Fields, in order: V gene, clone size, J gene, D gene, CDR3 DNA, CDR3 protein. A D gene is named only where the DNA matches it firmly. The listing skips clone size in some rows; elsewhere it reads once, few, many or a size class.

v_gene: TRBV28
abundance: many
j_gene: TRBJ1-6
d_gene: .
CDR3nt: TGTGACAGGACAACAGGGCTTAATAATTCACCCCTCCACTTT
CDR3aa: CDRTTGLNNSPLHF

v_gene: TRBV20-1
abundance: few
j_gene: TRBJ2-3
d_gene: .
CDR3nt: TGCAGTGGCGGGGAAGGGGGAGATACGCAGTATTTT
CDR3aa: CSGGEGGDTQYF

v_gene: TRBV20-1
abundance: many
j_gene: TRBJ2-7
d_gene: TRBD1
CDR3nt: TGCAGTGCTAGAGATTTAAGGAACAGGGGCTACGAGCAGTACTTC
CDR3aa: CSARDLRNRGYEQYF

v_gene: TRBV30
abundance: many
j_gene: TRBJ2-7
d_gene: TRBD1
CDR3nt: TGTGCCTGGAGCATAGGACAGGGCTACGAGCAGTACTTC
CDR3aa: CAWSIGQGYEQYF

v_gene: TRBV12-3/TRBV12-4
abundance: few
j_gene: TRBJ1-3
d_gene: .
CDR3nt: TGTGCCAGCAGTTTCAATTTTGGCGGGGTCGCCGACACCATATATTTT
CDR3aa: CASSFNFGGVADTIYF

v_gene: TRBV10-1
abundance: many
j_gene: TRBJ2-3
d_gene: TRBD2
CDR3nt: TGCGCCAGCAGTGATGGCGGGAGCGCAGATACGCAGTATTTT
CDR3aa: CASSDGGSADTQYF

v_gene: TRBV28
abundance: many
j_gene: TRBJ1-1
d_gene: TRBD1
CDR3nt: TGTGCCAGCGCCCCCAGACAGGGCCACCACCCTGTAGCTTTCTTT
CDR3aa: CASAPRQGHHPVAFF

v_gene: TRBV11-2
abundance: many
j_gene: TRBJ2-1
d_gene: TRBD2
CDR3nt: TGTGCCAGCAGGACTAGCGGGGGACCCTACAATGAGCAGTTCTTC
CDR3aa: CASRTSGGPYNEQFF

v_gene: TRBV19
abundance: few
j_gene: TRBJ1-4
d_gene: .
CDR3nt: TGTGCCAGTCGGCGGGCAACTAATGAAAAACTGTTTTTT
CDR3aa: CASRRATNEKLFF

v_gene: TRBV20-1
abundance: .
j_gene: TRBJ1-5
d_gene: .
CDR3nt: TGCAGTGCAACCACCGGGCCAAGCAATCAGCCCCAGCATTTT
CDR3aa: CSATTGPSNQPQHF

v_gene: TRBV12-3/TRBV12-4
abundance: many
j_gene: TRBJ2-7
d_gene: .
CDR3nt: TGTGCCAGCAGTCCCGACGTCGGTTACGAGCAGTACTTC
CDR3aa: CASSPDVGYEQYF

v_gene: TRBV6-2/TRBV6-3
abundance: many
j_gene: TRBJ2-1
d_gene: TRBD2
CDR3nt: TGTGCCAGCAGTTGGGGACTAACGGGAGGGCCTGATAGCTCCTACAATGAGCAGTTCTTC
CDR3aa: CASSWGLTGGPDSSYNEQFF

v_gene: TRBV7-9
abundance: .
j_gene: TRBJ1-1
d_gene: .
CDR3nt: TGTGCCAGCAGCTTAGTGAGGATCTCTGAAGCTTTCTTT
CDR3aa: CASSLVRISEAFF

v_gene: TRBV5-1
abundance: .
j_gene: TRBJ1-1
d_gene: TRBD1
CDR3nt: TGCGCCAGCAGCTTGGGGGAGACAGGGTGGATTATGAACACTGAAGCTTTCTTT
CDR3aa: CASSLGETGWIMNTEAFF

v_gene: TRBV7-9
abundance: many
j_gene: TRBJ1-1
d_gene: .
CDR3nt: TGTGCCAGCAGCTTTCGGGGGCGGCTACACGAAGCTTTCTTT
CDR3aa: CASSFRGRLHEAFF

v_gene: TRBV5-8
abundance: .
j_gene: TRBJ2-1
d_gene: TRBD2
CDR3nt: TGTGCCAGCAGCTCCACAGGACTAGCGGGAGGTTCCTCCTACAATGAGCAGTTCTTC
CDR3aa: CASSSTGLAGGSSYNEQFF

v_gene: TRBV20-1
abundance: .
j_gene: TRBJ1-2
d_gene: .
CDR3nt: TGCAGCGCAGTGTCGGGGGCGGTATTCGGCTACACCTTC
CDR3aa: CSAVSGAVFGYTF

v_gene: TRBV11-2
abundance: many
j_gene: TRBJ2-1
d_gene: .
CDR3nt: TGTGCCAGCAGCTCCCCAGCGCCCCAGCAGTTCTTC
CDR3aa: CASSSPAPQQFF

v_gene: TRBV4-2
abundance: many
j_gene: TRBJ2-5
d_gene: .
CDR3nt: TGTGCCAGCAGCCAAGTGGGCGATAAAGAGACCCAGTACTTC
CDR3aa: CASSQVGDKETQYF

v_gene: TRBV14
abundance: few
j_gene: TRBJ1-2
d_gene: .
CDR3nt: TGTGCCAGCAGCTTAATCCCCGCAGGAGGCTACACCTTC
CDR3aa: CASSLIPAGGYTF

v_gene: TRBV4-1
abundance: many
j_gene: TRBJ1-4
d_gene: .
CDR3nt: TGCGCCAGCAGCGCGCGTAGCCCTCAGCCTACTAATGAAAAACTGTTTTTT
CDR3aa: CASSARSPQPTNEKLFF

v_gene: TRBV7-8
abundance: many
j_gene: TRBJ2-3
d_gene: .
CDR3nt: TGTGCCAGCAGCGCGCAGTTAGATACGCAGTATTTT
CDR3aa: CASSAQLDTQYF

v_gene: TRBV10-3
abundance: many
j_gene: TRBJ2-5
d_gene: .
CDR3nt: TGTGCCATCAGTGCCCGGGAGACCCAGTACTTC
CDR3aa: CAISARETQYF

v_gene: TRBV28
abundance: many
j_gene: TRBJ1-6
d_gene: .
CDR3nt: TGTGCCAGCAGTTCCGGGACACTAGGTTCACCCCTCCACTTT
CDR3aa: CASSSGTLGSPLHF

v_gene: TRBV5-1
abundance: few
j_gene: TRBJ1-5
d_gene: .
CDR3nt: TGCGCCAGCAGCTTGTCAGGGGACGGCAATCAGCCCCAGCATTTT
CDR3aa: CASSLSGDGNQPQHF

v_gene: TRBV7-3
abundance: many
j_gene: TRBJ2-2
d_gene: .
CDR3nt: TGTGCCAGCAGTAGGAGCGAGACCGGGGAGCTGTTTTTT
CDR3aa: CASSRSETGELFF

v_gene: TRBV6-1
abundance: few
j_gene: TRBJ1-2
d_gene: .
CDR3nt: TGTGCCAGCAGCCCTACCGGGGGGGGACCTAACTATGGCTACACCTTC
CDR3aa: CASSPTGGGPNYGYTF

v_gene: TRBV12-3/TRBV12-4
abundance: .
j_gene: TRBJ1-5
d_gene: TRBD1
CDR3nt: TGTGCCAGCAGACCCGGGACAGGGGGAAGCAATCAGCCCCAGCATTTT
CDR3aa: CASRPGTGGSNQPQHF

v_gene: TRBV28
abundance: many
j_gene: TRBJ1-2
d_gene: .
CDR3nt: TGTGCCAGCAGTACGGACAGCTTGGGCTATGGCTACACCTTC
CDR3aa: CASSTDSLGYGYTF

v_gene: TRBV6-2/TRBV6-3
abundance: many
j_gene: TRBJ2-7
d_gene: .
CDR3nt: TGTGCCACCGCGACAGAGGCCTACGAGCAGTACTTC
CDR3aa: CATATEAYEQYF

v_gene: TRBV9
abundance: .
j_gene: TRBJ1-6
d_gene: .
CDR3nt: TGTGCCAGCAGCGACTACCTTGATTCACCCCTCCACTTT
CDR3aa: CASSDYLDSPLHF

v_gene: TRBV12-3/TRBV12-4
abundance: many
j_gene: TRBJ2-5
d_gene: TRBD2
CDR3nt: TGTGCCAGCACCCTGGGGGGGTTGAAGACCCAGTACTTC
CDR3aa: CASTLGGLKTQYF

v_gene: TRBV9
abundance: many
j_gene: TRBJ2-7
d_gene: .
CDR3nt: TGTGCCAGCAGCCCACATAACCCAAGGTGTGAGTACTTC
CDR3aa: CASSPHNPRCEYF

v_gene: TRBV5-1
abundance: few
j_gene: TRBJ2-5
d_gene: TRBD1
CDR3nt: TGCGCCAGCAGCTTGGGACCGGACAGGGCAGAGACCCAGTACTTC
CDR3aa: CASSLGPDRAETQYF

v_gene: TRBV6-2/TRBV6-3
abundance: .
j_gene: TRBJ2-7
d_gene: .
CDR3nt: TGTGCCAGCAGTTACCGGCGGGACACCTCCTACGAGCAGTACTTC
CDR3aa: CASSYRRDTSYEQYF

v_gene: TRBV11-2
abundance: many
j_gene: TRBJ2-7
d_gene: .
CDR3nt: TGTGCCAGCAGCTTATTCCAGGGCTCCTACGAGCAGTACTTC
CDR3aa: CASSLFQGSYEQYF

v_gene: TRBV2
abundance: many
j_gene: TRBJ2-5
d_gene: TRBD1
CDR3nt: TGTGCCAGCACCTGGGGACAGCAAGAGACCCAGTACTTC
CDR3aa: CASTWGQQETQYF

v_gene: TRBV2
abundance: .
j_gene: TRBJ2-3
d_gene: TRBD1
CDR3nt: TGTGCCAGCAAGCGCGGGACAGGGGTCACAGATACGCAGTATTTT
CDR3aa: CASKRGTGVTDTQYF

v_gene: TRBV9
abundance: many
j_gene: TRBJ2-7
d_gene: TRBD2
CDR3nt: TGTGCCAGCAGCCCTGGGACTAGCGGACACTACGAGCAGTACTTC
CDR3aa: CASSPGTSGHYEQYF

v_gene: TRBV27
abundance: .
j_gene: TRBJ1-2
d_gene: .
CDR3nt: TGTGCCAGCACCGGGAATGGGGGCGGGGGCTACACCTTC
CDR3aa: CASTGNGGGGYTF